A single sample gave rise to the 27 T cell receptor beta chains below, sequenced in a study of cytomegalovirus exposure and HLA in healthy donors. PCR was performed using 60 Vbeta and 13 Jbeta primers. Sequencing was performed with immunoSEQ multiplex PCR; in TCRdb, only in-frame clones are kept and a portion is missing. The repertoire has 90,000 or so clones, around four fifths of them found once; the top ten carry around 3.2%. Sequenced material: PBMCs. Receptor source: a man younger than 45 in good health and CMV-seropositive.

This clone was counted a single time. The chain is built from TRBV10-2 and TRBJ1-2; D gene uncertain. V lost 6 bases, J lost 4 bases, and 12 bases lay in between. The CDR3 has 13 amino acids. CDR1 and CDR2 from the germline V gene are WSHSY and SAAADI. The CDR3 DNA reads as TGCGCCAGCAGCGGGTTCCCACTCTATGGCTACACCTTC. Its protein is CASSGFPLYGYTF.

This clone was detected only once. This chain joins TRBV9 and TRBJ2-5, with D tentatively TRBD2 (5 bases). This CDR3 is 14 amino acids long. The ends were cut back, 0 bases at V and 1 base at J, with 7 bases in the middle. Germline-derived CDR1 and CDR2 are SGDLS and YYNGEE. CDR3 in amino acids: CASSVAGGQETQYF. In DNA, the CDR3 is TGTGCCAGCAGCGTAGCTGGAGGCCAAGAGACCCAGTACTTC.

The CDR3 here is CASSRQTSGTYEQYF. CDR3 in DNA: TGCGCCAGCAGCCGCCAGACTAGCGGGACCTACGAGCAGTACTTC. The chain employs TRBV5-1 and TRBJ2-5; 11 nucleotides align to TRBD2. The DNA end favors TRBJ2-7, so the J call may be wrong. The CDR3 covers 15 residues. Germline lookup yields CDR1 SGHRS and CDR2 YFSETQ.

The chain employs TRBV6-5 and TRBJ1-2; perhaps TRBD1 as D (6 bases). Germline CDR1 is MNHEY and CDR2 is SVGAGI. V was pared by 7 bases and J by 7 bases, with 19 bases between. The CDR3 loop spans 14 amino acids. In nucleotides, the CDR3 is TGTGCCAGCACCTTGCCCGGGGGGCGGGGTGGCTACACCTTC. Its translation: CASTLPGGRGGYTF.

This chain connects TRBV30 to TRBJ1-4; unclear D gene. Germline loops: CDR1 GTSNPN, CDR2 SVGIG (reference sequence). This CDR3 contains 12 residues. Deletions cut 2 bases from V and 4 bases from J, with 5 bases between. The CDR3 bases are TGTGCCTGGAGTTTCGGTAATGAAAAACTGTTTTTT. It codes for CAWSFGNEKLFF.

The chain joins TRBV6-5 to TRBJ2-7; D not resolved. Looked up from germline, CDR1 is MNHEY and CDR2 is SVGAGI. This CDR3 has 12 residues. Deletions cut 6 bases from V and 7 bases from J, with 13 bases between. DNA of the CDR3: TGTGCCAGCAGACCTGGCCCCCGAGAGCAGTACTTC. It specifies CASRPGPREQYF.

This chain uses TRBV30 with TRBJ1-1; unclear D gene. Trimming left V 4 bases short and J 1 base short, with 10 bases between. In germline, CDR1 is GTSNPN, CDR2 SVGIG (reference sequence). The CDR3 is made up of 13 amino acids. CDR3 loop: CAWNSDKNTEAFF. CDR3 nucleotide sequence: TGTGCCTGGAATAGCGACAAGAACACTGAAGCTTTCTTT.

The chain joins TRBV10-1 to TRBJ2-3; 7 nucleotides match TRBD1. V trimming: 0 bases; J trimming: 10 bases; junction bases outside the gene matches: 4. This CDR3 comprises 13 residues. Looked up from germline, CDR1 is WNHNN and CDR2 is SYGVQD (reference sequence). CDR3 sequence: CASSESRQGAQYF. DNA for the CDR3: TGCGCCAGCAGTGAGTCTCGACAGGGAGCGCAGTATTTT.

This chain uses TRBV18 with TRBJ1-5; 8 nucleotides match TRBD1. The V and J ends lost 1 base and 2 bases, in that order; junction bases with no gene match: 4. Looked up from germline, CDR1 is KGHSH and CDR2 is LQKENI. This CDR3 has 16 residues. The chain's CDR3 is CASSPLQGAGNQPQHF. CDR3 coding DNA: TGTGCCAGCTCACCACTGCAGGGGGCTGGCAATCAGCCCCAGCATTTT.

The chain couples TRBV27 to TRBJ2-1; a weak D match, TRBD2 (6 bases). The CDR3 covers 16 residues. Germline lookup yields CDR1 MNHEY and CDR2 SMNVEV (reference sequence). V was shortened by 5 bases and J by 0 bases, with 14 bases between the two germline ends. The CDR3 region has the DNA TGTGCCAGCAGTGGATCGGACGGGAGCTCCTACAATGAGCAGTTCTTC. Residues: CASSGSDGSSYNEQFF.

This clone was observed a single time. The genes are TRBV27 and TRBJ1-4; D remains unclear. The germline gives CDR1 MNHEY, CDR2 SMNVEV (reference sequence). Trimming pared 6 bases from V and 4 bases from J, leaving 15 bases between. The CDR3 has 15 amino acids. The chain's CDR3 is CASRAVRERNEKLFF. DNA for the CDR3: TGTGCCAGCAGGGCAGTCCGGGAACGTAATGAAAAACTGTTTTTT.

The genes are TRBV6-5 and TRBJ1-2; TRBD1 agrees at 7 bases. V shed 6 bases and J 4 bases; nucleotides not matched to a gene: 11. The CDR3 has 15 amino acids. Per the germline V gene, CDR1 is MNHEY and CDR2 is SVGAGI. The CDR3 region is CASRSNQGVVYGYTF. CDR3 DNA: TGTGCCAGCAGGAGTAACCAGGGGGTGGTCTATGGCTACACCTTC.

The chain uses TRBV18 and TRBJ1-5, with D uncertain. CDR3 size: 15 residues. CDR1 KGHSH and CDR2 LQKENI come from the germline V gene. The germline V and J ends were trimmed by 6 bases and 5 bases, with 17 bases remaining between them. The DNA of the CDR3 is TGTGCCAGCTCGCCCCAAGTACAGTTCGATCAGCCCCAGCATTTT. Translating gives CASSPQVQFDQPQHF. The whole variable domain, remainder taken from reference TRBV18 and TRBJ1-5, is NAGVMQNPRHLVRRRGQEARLRCSPMKGHSHVYWYRQLPEEGLKFMVYLQKENIIDESGMPKERFSAEFPKEGPSILRIQQVVRGDSAAYFCASSPQVQFDQPQHFGDGTRLSIL.

The chain combines TRBV28 with TRBJ1-1, with D maybe TRBD1 (6 bases). Germline CDR1 MDHEN, CDR2 SYDVKM. The CDR3 spans 12 residues. Trimming stripped 8 bases from V and 4 bases from J, with 11 bases between. The CDR3 here is CASSTGFTEAFF. CDR3 DNA sequence: TGTGCCAGCTCCACAGGGTTCACTGAAGCTTTCTTT.

The chain joins TRBV2 to TRBJ1-2, with 7 bases identical to TRBD1. CDR3 length equals 16 residues. The V gene end was trimmed by 7 bases and the J gene end by 1 base; junction bases not matched to a gene: 12. The germline gives CDR1 SNHLY, CDR2 FYNNEI. This CDR3 reads CASNLMPGQSNYGYTF. CDR3 coding DNA: TGTGCCAGCAACCTAATGCCGGGACAGAGTAACTATGGCTACACCTTC. Drawing the rest from reference TRBV2 and TRBJ1-2, the complete variable domain is EPEVTQTPSHQVTQMGQEVILRCVPISNHLYFYWYRQILGQKVEFLVSFYNNEISEKSEIFDDQFSVERPDGSNFTLKIRSTKLEDSAMYFCASNLMPGQSNYGYTFGSGTRLTVV.

The chain has TRBV29-1 and TRBJ2-3, with 7 bases matching TRBD2. The ends lost 3 bases at V and 12 bases at J; junction bases unmatched: 6. This CDR3 has 11 residues. The V gene's germline CDR1 is SQVTM and CDR2 ANQGSEA. The DNA for the CDR3 is TGCAGCGTTGAGGGAGGGGCAGGCCAGTATTTT. It codes for CSVEGGAGQYF.

V is TRBV19 and J is TRBJ2-7; 9 nucleotides align to TRBD2. CDR3 length equals 15 residues. Germline trimming cut 5 bases from V and 0 bases from J; bases unmatched to any gene: 5. The germline CDR1 and CDR2 sequences are LNHDA and SQIVND (reference sequence). The CDR3, as DNA: TGTGCCAGTAGTGCGTCGGGACTAGCCTCCTACGAGCAGTACTTC. Translating gives CASSASGLASYEQYF.

The genes are TRBV27 and TRBJ2-3; 7 nucleotides match TRBD2. The CDR3 covers 17 residues. CDR1 and CDR2 from the germline V gene are MNHEY and SMNVEV (reference sequence). V shed 8 bases, J shed 2 bases, and the junction held 16 bases outside the gene matches. CDR3 amino acids: CASSTTTSGKATDTQYF. CDR3 bases: TGTGCCAGCTCAACAACCACAAGCGGGAAGGCCACAGATACGCAGTATTTT.

The chain links TRBV25-1 to TRBJ1-2; maybe TRBD1 (5 bases). The ends were cut back, 3 bases at V and 8 bases at J, with 13 bases in the middle. The CDR3 totals 13 residues. The germline V gene encodes CDR1 MGHDK and CDR2 SYGVNS. CDR3 region: CASSDWGVNGYTF. The DNA of the CDR3 is TGTGCCAGCAGTGATTGGGGGGTGAACGGCTACACCTTC.

The chain uses TRBV7-9 and TRBJ2-1, with a tentative D call TRBD2 (6 bases). Germline CDR1 reads SEHNR; CDR2 reads FQNEAQ (reference sequence). V was pared by 5 bases and J by 0 bases, with 11 bases between. CDR3 size: 15 residues. The CDR3 nucleotides read TGTGCCAGCAGCAACCTCGGGAGCTCCTACAATGAGCAGTTCTTC. Its protein is CASSNLGSSYNEQFF.

The chain carries TRBV6-5 and TRBJ2-2; no clear D gene. Germline CDR1 is MNHEY and CDR2 is SVGAGI. Trimming removed 8 bases at V and 1 base at J, with 14 bases between. The CDR3 length is 15 residues. CDR3 protein: CASYEIRQNTGELFF. The CDR3 DNA follows: TGTGCCAGCTATGAGATTCGACAGAACACCGGGGAGCTGTTTTTT.

V usage is TRBV5-1 and J usage is TRBJ2-2; D may be TRBD2 (6 bases). Trimming took 3 bases from V and 3 from J, leaving 12 bases between them. The CDR3 runs to 15 residues. The V gene's germline CDR1 is SGHRS and CDR2 YFSETQ. CDR3: CASSWTGVDTGELFF. The CDR3 DNA follows: TGCGCCAGCAGCTGGACGGGAGTGGACACCGGGGAGCTGTTTTTT.

The chain uses TRBV2 and TRBJ2-3; 8 bases agree with TRBD1. This CDR3 comprises 15 residues. The germline V gene has CDR1 SNHLY and CDR2 FYNNEI. The J segment lost 3 bases and the V segment lost 6 bases, leaving 8 bases of the junction unmatched. The CDR3, as DNA: TGTGCCAGCAGAGCAGGACAGGGTGCGACAGATACGCAGTATTTT. This encodes CASRAGQGATDTQYF. Using reference TRBV2 and TRBJ2-3 for the parts outside the CDR3, the full variable domain is EPEVTQTPSHQVTQMGQEVILRCVPISNHLYFYWYRQILGQKVEFLVSFYNNEISEKSEIFDDQFSVERPDGSNFTLKIRSTKLEDSAMYFCASRAGQGATDTQYFGPGTRLTVL.

V usage is TRBV9 and J usage is TRBJ2-7; no firm D call. Germline V CDR1 and CDR2: SGDLS, YYNGEE. Deletions cut 0 bases from V and 0 bases from J, with 10 bases between. The CDR3 loop spans 15 amino acids. In DNA form, the CDR3 reads TGTGCCAGCAGCGTAGGGTGGTCGAGCTCCTACGAGCAGTACTTC. Protein product: CASSVGWSSSYEQYF.

The V and J genes are TRBV18 and TRBJ2-1, with TRBD2 matching 13 bases. The CDR3 totals 15 residues. V shed 2 bases, J shed 8 bases, and the junction held 3 bases outside the gene matches. Germline values: CDR1 KGHSH, CDR2 LQKENI. In DNA form, the CDR3 reads TGTGCCAGCTCACCATGGACTAGCGGGAGTGATGAGCAGTTCTTC. This encodes CASSPWTSGSDEQFF.

This clone was detected once. The CDR3 nucleotides are TGCGCCAGCAGCGCCATGGAGTCGTCGGCTTACGAGCAGTACTTC. Its protein product is CASSAMESSAYEQYF. The chain has TRBV5-1 and TRBJ2-7; D remains unclear. V was shortened by 4 bases and J by 4 bases, with 18 bases between the two germline ends. This CDR3 spans 15 amino acids. The germline V gene encodes CDR1 SGHRS and CDR2 YFSETQ.

The rearrangement uses TRBV29-1 and TRBJ2-3; D gene ambiguous. The CDR3 sequence is 11 residues long. The germline V gene has CDR1 SQVTM and CDR2 ANQGSEA. Trimming removed 5 bases from V and 4 bases from J, with 7 bases in between. CDR3 coding DNA: TGCAGCGTTAGCGCCGCAGATACGCAGTATTTT. It is translated as CSVSAADTQYF.